These 23 T cell receptor beta chains originate from one sample sequenced in a study of shared clonotypes between healthy human individuals (dated by TCRdb to the early 2020s). Libraries were made using the immunoSEQ multiplex PCR assay. TCRdb provides this immuneACCESS table in a form limited to in-frame rearrangements. Some clones are lacking; in checked studies, under half of them reflect an unresolved V gene, and why the rest are absent is not known. This sample is represented by 2 million to 2.5 million clones; around 95% of them were singletons. Jointly, the top ten make up around 0.13% of the sample. Material: naive CD4+ T cells sorted from blood. The sample's cell subset or site label is to be understood as: CD45RA+ positively selected. These receptors were taken from a man aged 18 to 29 in good health.

The chain recombines TRBV7-4 with TRBJ1-1, with D perhaps TRBD1 (5 bases). The CDR3 totals 12 residues. Trimming left V 9 bases short and J 0 bases short, with 8 bases between. Germline lookup yields CDR1 SGHVT and CDR2 SQSDAQ. CDR3 nucleotide sequence: TGTGCCAGTAGACAGATGAACACTGAAGCTTTCTTT. Translated: CASRQMNTEAFF. The entire variable domain, with the rest obtained from reference TRBV7-4 and TRBJ1-1, is as follows: GAGVSQSPRYKVAKRGRDVALRCDSISGHVTLYWYRQTLGQGSEVLTYSQSDAQRDKSGRPSGRFSAERPERSVSTLKIQRTEQGDSAVYLCASRQMNTEAFFGQGTRLTVV.

This sequence joins TRBV27 and TRBJ1-4; a possible D gene is TRBD1 (5 bases). The CDR3 is 14 residues long. Germline assignment: CDR1 MNHEY and CDR2 SMNVEV (reference sequence). Trimming removed 5 bases from V and 7 bases from J, with 14 bases in between. The CDR3 reads CASSREGTAEKLFF. In nucleotides, the CDR3 is TGTGCCAGCAGTAGAGAAGGGACGGCTGAAAAACTGTTTTTT.

The V gene is TRBV18, the J gene TRBJ1-2; 9 nucleotides agree with TRBD1. CDR1 and CDR2 (germline): KGHSH, LQKENI. The CDR3 totals 15 residues. The trim removed 6 bases at V and 3 bases at J, leaving 8 bases unmatched. The CDR3 spells CASSPGTGLYYGYTF. The CDR3 DNA reads TGTGCCAGCTCGCCCGGGACAGGGCTCTACTATGGCTACACCTTC.

About this clone: Distinct nucleotide sequences in the sample also encode this CDR3. The V call is TRBV30, the J call TRBJ1-1; D perhaps matches TRBD1 (5 bases). The V gene lost 5 bases and the J gene lost 2 bases, with 9 bases spanning the gap. The CDR3 consists of 12 residues. Germline CDR1 is GTSNPN and CDR2 is SVGIG (reference sequence). The CDR3 bases are TGTGCCTGGGGCAGGGTAAACACTGAAGCTTTCTTT. Translation gives CAWGRVNTEAFF.

This clone was counted once. The sample holds other DNA sequences that translate to the same CDR3. The chain uses TRBV10-3 and TRBJ1-4; D remains unclear. The ends were cut back, 4 bases at V and 8 bases at J, with 8 bases in the middle. Germline loops: CDR1 ENHRY, CDR2 SYGVKD. The CDR3 has 12 residues. The CDR3: CAISVEGEKLFF. CDR3 in DNA: TGTGCCATCAGTGTAGAAGGGGAAAAACTGTTTTTT.

The rearrangement links TRBV7-9 to TRBJ1-1, with TRBD1 matching 11 bases. Per the germline V gene, CDR1 is SEHNR and CDR2 is FQNEAQ (reference sequence). The CDR3 is 15 residues long. V shed 5 bases and J 2 bases; nucleotides not matched to a gene: 4. The chain's CDR3 is CASSDRTGGNTEAFF. In nucleotides, the CDR3 is TGTGCCAGCAGCGACCGGACAGGGGGCAACACTGAAGCTTTCTTT. The full variable domain, completed using reference TRBV7-9 and TRBJ1-1, is DTGVSQNPRHKITKRGQNVTFRCDPISEHNRLYWYRQTLGQGPEFLTYFQNEAQLEKSRLLSDRFSAERPKGSFSTLEIQRTEQGDSAMYLCASSDRTGGNTEAFFGQGTRLTVV.

This rearrangement joins TRBV20-1 to TRBJ2-7; D remains ambiguous. Trimming stripped 6 bases from V and 2 bases from J, with 8 bases between. The CDR3 contains 11 residues. CDR1 and CDR2 from the germline V gene are DFQATT and SNEGSKA (reference sequence). The CDR3 loop is CSAVTTYEQYF. The CDR3 bases are TGCAGTGCCGTAACAACCTACGAGCAGTACTTC.

The V and J genes are TRBV4-1 and TRBJ2-7; the D gene is possibly TRBD2 (5 bases). Germline V gene data show CDR1 as MGHRA and CDR2 as YSYEKL. Trimming took 0 bases from V and 2 from J, leaving 14 bases between them. This CDR3 is built from 16 residues. The CDR3 here is CASSQDKLAGAYEQYF. The DNA of the CDR3 is TGCGCCAGCAGCCAAGATAAGCTAGCAGGAGCCTACGAGCAGTACTTC.

This chain connects TRBV13 to TRBJ1-1; D is possibly TRBD1 (5 bases). Looked up from germline, CDR1 is PRHDT and CDR2 is FYEKMQ (reference sequence). CDR3 length equals 14 residues. V was clipped by 2 bases and J by 0 bases, with 7 bases between them. CDR3 region: CASSLRGLNTEAFF. CDR3 coding DNA: TGTGCCAGCAGCTTAAGGGGACTGAACACTGAAGCTTTCTTT.

This clone was observed a single time. This sequence joins TRBV10-3 and TRBJ1-4; TRBD1 aligns across 7 bases. Germline V gene lookup returns CDR1 ENHRY and CDR2 SYGVKD. V lost 6 bases to trimming and J lost 6 bases; unmatched junction nucleotides: 4. CDR3 length: 13 amino acids. CDR3 protein: CAISDRAHEKLFF. CDR3 nucleotides: TGTGCCATCAGCGACAGGGCACATGAAAAACTGTTTTTT.

J is TRBJ2-1 and V is TRBV9; no definite D call. Germline V gene lookup returns CDR1 SGDLS and CDR2 YYNGEE. The V gene lost 4 bases and the J gene lost 9 bases, with 14 bases spanning the gap. The CDR3 length is 13 residues. This CDR3 is CASSLGPNAEQFF. CDR3 sequence (DNA): TGTGCCAGCAGCCTCGGCCCAAACGCTGAGCAGTTCTTC.

V is TRBV10-3 and J is TRBJ2-7; D ambiguous. The germline V gene has CDR1 ENHRY and CDR2 SYGVKD. V lost 3 bases and J lost 3, with 12 bases in between. The CDR3 is 14 residues long. The CDR3 DNA is TGTGCCATCAGTGAAATGGAGATCGGCTACGAGCAGTACTTC. This encodes CAISEMEIGYEQYF.

As for this clone: The sample carries other DNA sequences with the same CDR3. The rearrangement links TRBV7-3 to TRBJ2-7; D may be TRBD2 (5 bases). CDR1 and CDR2 from the germline V gene are SGHTA and FQGTGA. The CDR3 runs 13 residues. V was clipped by 5 bases and J by 3 bases, with 11 bases between them. The DNA for the CDR3 is TGTGCCAGCAGCCGCGGGCCGGGCTACGAGCAGTACTTC. Its translation: CASSRGPGYEQYF.

This chain links TRBV7-2 with TRBJ2-5, with 7 bases that match TRBD1. Germline trimming cut 8 bases from V and 1 base from J; bases unmatched to any gene: 10. The length of the CDR3 is 15 residues. Germline V gene sequence: CDR1 SGHTA, CDR2 FQGNSA. The CDR3 loop reads CASSGTGAVQETQYF. For the CDR3, the DNA is TGTGCCAGCTCAGGCACAGGGGCCGTCCAAGAGACCCAGTACTTC.

CDR3 region: CASSPFTGRDTEAFF. Here the CDR3 DNA reads TGTGCCAGCAGCCCTTTCACAGGGAGGGACACTGAAGCTTTCTTT. This chain joins TRBV14 and TRBJ1-1; D may be TRBD1 (6 bases). V gave up 4 bases and J gave up 3 bases, with 15 bases separating them. Germline V lookup: CDR1 SGHDN, CDR2 FVKESK. This CDR3 region has 15 residues.

V and J are TRBV7-2 and TRBJ1-3; possible D gene TRBD1, 5 bases. V dropped 7 bases and J dropped 0 bases, with 16 bases sitting between them. Per the germline V gene, CDR1 is SGHTA and CDR2 is FQGNSA. The CDR3 consists of 16 residues. This CDR3 reads CASTSTGSFSGNTIYF. CDR3 nucleotide sequence: TGTGCCAGCACCTCCACAGGCTCCTTCTCTGGAAACACCATATATTTT.

V gene TRBV30 combines with J gene TRBJ1-5; D is ambiguous. Germline loops: CDR1 GTSNPN, CDR2 SVGIG (reference sequence). The CDR3 runs to 13 residues. Trimming removed 6 bases from V and 0 bases from J, with 9 bases in between. The CDR3 spells CACRSGSNQPQHF. The CDR3 bases are TGTGCCTGCCGCTCCGGTAGCAATCAGCCCCAGCATTTT.

For this clone: The sample contains more than one DNA sequence encoding this CDR3. The V call is TRBV6-5, the J call TRBJ1-3; no clear D gene. Trimming removed 6 bases from V and 0 bases from J, with 9 bases in between. The CDR3 has 14 amino acids. Germline-derived CDR1 and CDR2 are MNHEY and SVGAGI. As DNA, the CDR3 is TGTGCCAGCAGCCGACAAGGCTCTGGAAACACCATATATTTT. It codes for CASSRQGSGNTIYF.

The CDR3 here is CATSRDRWGQIGGYTF. Here the CDR3 DNA reads TGTGCCACCAGCAGAGATAGGTGGGGGCAGATAGGAGGCTACACCTTC. This rearrangement joins TRBV15 to TRBJ1-2, with D possibly being TRBD1 (6 bases). The V gene lost 0 bases and the J gene lost 8 bases, with 19 bases spanning the gap. The germline V gene encodes CDR1 LNHNV and CDR2 YYDKDF (reference sequence). The CDR3 has 16 residues. Full variable domain (missing parts from reference TRBV15 and TRBJ1-2): DAMVIQNPRYQVTQFGKPVTLSCSQTLNHNVMYWYQQKSSQAPKLLFHYYDKDFNNEADTPDNFQSRRPNTSFCFLDIRSPGLGDTAMYLCATSRDRWGQIGGYTFGSGTRLTVV.

The rearrangement links TRBV6-4 to TRBJ1-1; possible D gene TRBD1, 5 bases. V lost 5 bases and J lost 1, with 8 bases in between. The V gene's germline CDR1 is MRHNA and CDR2 SNTAGT. The CDR3 extends over 13 amino acids. In DNA, the CDR3 is TGTGCCAGCAGTACACAGGAGAACACTGAAGCTTTCTTT. As protein: CASSTQENTEAFF.

The V call is TRBV7-2, the J call TRBJ2-2; D uncertain. The CDR3 has 13 amino acids. Germline CDR1 reads SGHTA; CDR2 reads FQGNSA. With 5 bases removed from V and 6 bases from J, the gap between germline ends came to 10 bases. The CDR3 region has the DNA TGTGCCAGCAGCCAGGACGTCCCCGGGGAGCTGTTTTTT. Its translation is CASSQDVPGELFF.

A note on this clone: Within the sample, other DNA sequences also encode this same CDR3. The chain employs TRBV5-1 and TRBJ1-4; D unresolved. CDR1 and CDR2 (germline): SGHRS, YFSETQ. Trimming stripped 2 bases from V and 4 bases from J, with 9 bases between. CDR3 length equals 14 residues. The CDR3 nucleotides read TGCGCCAGCAGCTTCGGACGGGGTAATGAAAAACTGTTTTTT. It yields the protein CASSFGRGNEKLFF.

The V and J genes are TRBV30 and TRBJ1-5, with 8 bases fitting TRBD1. Germline CDR1 GTSNPN, CDR2 SVGIG (reference sequence). V was pared by 0 bases and J by 6 bases, with 7 bases of the junction left unmatched. The CDR3 sequence is 15 residues long. In nucleotides, the CDR3 is TGTGCCTGGAGTGTAGACAGGGGCAGGGCTCAGCCCCAGCATTTT. Its protein product is CAWSVDRGRAQPQHF.